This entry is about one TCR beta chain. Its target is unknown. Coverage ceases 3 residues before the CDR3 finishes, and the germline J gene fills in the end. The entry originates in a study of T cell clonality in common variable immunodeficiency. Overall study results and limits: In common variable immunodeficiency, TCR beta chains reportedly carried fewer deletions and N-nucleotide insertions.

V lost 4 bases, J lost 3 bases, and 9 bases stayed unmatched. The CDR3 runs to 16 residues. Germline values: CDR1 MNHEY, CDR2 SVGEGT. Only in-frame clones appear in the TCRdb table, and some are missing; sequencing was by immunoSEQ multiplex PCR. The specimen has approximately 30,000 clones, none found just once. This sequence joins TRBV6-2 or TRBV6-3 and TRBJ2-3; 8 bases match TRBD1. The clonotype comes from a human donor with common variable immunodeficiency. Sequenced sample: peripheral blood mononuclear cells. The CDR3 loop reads CASSFTTGAPTDTQYF. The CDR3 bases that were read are TGTGCCAGCAGTTTTACGACAGGGGCACCTACAGATACG.